These 27 T cell receptor beta chains were sequenced from one sample in a study of T cells in Graves' hyperthyroidism and ophthalmopathy. RNA transcripts provided the source from which TCR beta CDR3 regions were amplified. The HTBI primer set was used in a first-round RT-PCR of the TCR CDR3. TCRdb reprocessed the multiplex PCR reads with MiXCR, giving one entry per CDR3 protein. The data hold over 500,000 distinct CDR3 sequences, with 15% to 20% observed a single time. The sequencing input was blood. These receptors came from a woman under 40 with Graves' ophthalmopathy.

This clonotype was seen once. One end of the junction varies from germline; a read error may be responsible. The genes are TRBV10-3 and TRBJ2-2, with 8 bases identical to TRBD1. The germline CDR1 and CDR2 sequences are ENHRY and SYGVKD. The CDR3 is 15 amino acids. In DNA, the CDR3 is TGTCCCATCAGTCTTGGACAGGGAATGACCGGGGAGCTGTTTTTT. Translation: CPISLGQGMTGELFF.

This clonotype was counted at least ten times. This chain uses TRBV6-2 or TRBV6-3 with TRBJ2-7; the D is unclear. The CDR3 contains 12 residues. CDR1 and CDR2 (germline): MNHEY, SVGEGT. V was pared by 6 bases and J by 4 bases, with 10 bases between. The CDR3, as DNA: TGTGCCAGCAGCGAGCAGGTTTACGAGCAGTACTTC. Translating it yields CASSEQVYEQYF.

This clonotype turned up a few times. CDR3 loop: CASSPQGQFRTEAFF. In DNA form, the CDR3 reads TGTGCCAGCAGCCCGCAGGGACAGTTCCGCACTGAAGCTTTCTTT. V gene TRBV9 combines with J gene TRBJ1-1, with TRBD1 matching over 7 bases. J lost 4 bases, V lost 4 bases, and 10 bases had no gene match. CDR1 is SGDLS, CDR2 YYNGEE, per germline. The CDR3 is made up of 15 amino acids.

The rearrangement joins TRBV19 to TRBJ2-7; 10 bases agree with TRBD1. In germline, CDR1 is LNHDA, CDR2 SQIVND (reference sequence). Trimming at V came to 3 bases and at J to 6 bases, leaving 5 bases not matched to a gene. The CDR3 is made up of 14 amino acids. Here the CDR3 reads CASSIRDRGAEQYF. The DNA of the CDR3 is TGTGCCAGTAGTATTCGGGACAGGGGAGCCGAGCAGTACTTC.

This clonotype has more than one count but fewer than ten. The chain employs TRBV25-1 and TRBJ1-2; 7 positions agree with TRBD1. The ends lost 3 bases at V and 3 bases at J; junction bases unmatched: 7. The CDR3 totals 15 residues. Germline CDR1 and CDR2: MGHDK and SYGVNS. CDR3 loop: CASSELTGAYYGYTF. CDR3 in DNA: TGTGCCAGCAGTGAGCTCACAGGGGCGTACTATGGCTACACCTTC.

A few counts support this clonotype. This chain uses TRBV7-9 with TRBJ2-5; perhaps TRBD2 as D (5 bases). Germline CDR1 reads SEHNR; CDR2 reads FQNEAQ (reference sequence). With 5 bases removed from V and 7 bases from J, the gap between germline ends came to 17 bases. The CDR3 loop spans 14 amino acids. CDR3 sequence reads: CASSPRQNGVTQYF. CDR3 bases: TGTGCCAGCAGCCCTCGCCAGAACGGGGTGACCCAGTACTTC.

Only a few counts were recorded for this clonotype. The chain combines TRBV7-8 with TRBJ2-7, with 9 bases aligning to TRBD2. The CDR3 is 17 residues long. Germline V gene lookup returns CDR1 SGHVS and CDR2 FQNEAQ. V lost 2 bases, J lost 7 bases, and 15 bases stayed unmatched. The CDR3, as DNA: TGTGCCAGCAGCTTAATGGGGGCGCGGGAGGGCCGTGGGGAGCAGTACTTC. Translation gives CASSLMGAREGRGEQYF.

This clonotype has more than one count but fewer than ten. In nucleotides, the CDR3 is TGTGCCAGCAGGGAGGGGGCCTACAATGAGCAGTTCTTC. Its protein product is CASREGAYNEQFF. The V call is TRBV7-9, the J call TRBJ2-1, with D perhaps TRBD1 or TRBD2 (6 bases each). The CDR3 is 13 residues long. Germline V gives CDR1 SEHNR, CDR2 FQNEAQ (reference sequence). V lost 6 bases to trimming and J lost 2 bases, with 8 bases between them.

CDR3 sequence (DNA): TGTGCCAGCAGCTTTGGGACAGGTAGAGGGGATACGCAGTATTTT. This encodes CASSFGTGRGDTQYF. The chain uses TRBV7-3 and TRBJ2-3; the match to TRBD1 covers 8 bases. The CDR3 extends over 15 amino acids. V dropped 3 bases and J dropped 6; count of bases not matched to a gene: 8. Germline CDR1 is SGHTA and CDR2 is FQGTGA.

This clonotype has only a few counts. V and J are TRBV28 and TRBJ2-1, with 8 nucleotides matching TRBD1. The germline V gene has CDR1 MDHEN and CDR2 SYDVKM. After removal of 3 bases from V and 6 bases from J, the junction contained 4 bases not matched to a gene. The length of the CDR3 is 14 residues. CDR3: CASSFVTGANEQFF. CDR3 nucleotides: TGTGCCAGCAGTTTCGTGACAGGGGCCAATGAGCAGTTCTTC.

This clonotype was seen ten or more times. V gene TRBV5-1 combines with J gene TRBJ2-1; maybe TRBD1 (6 bases). The CDR3 loop spans 15 amino acids. Trimming cost V 4 bases and J 7 bases, with 18 bases left between them. Germline CDR1 is SGHRS and CDR2 is YFSETQ. The DNA for the CDR3 is TGCGCCAGCAGCGAGTCACAGGGAAGACTGAATGAGCAGTTCTTC. Translation: CASSESQGRLNEQFF.

This chain connects TRBV29-1 to TRBJ2-3; TRBD2 agrees at 15 bases. Germline V CDR1 and CDR2: SQVTM, ANQGSEA. The CDR3 is 14 amino acids. V dropped 4 bases and J dropped 8; count of bases not matched to a gene: 4. The CDR3 loop reads CSVAGLAGGVTQYF. In DNA form, the CDR3 reads TGCAGCGTTGCGGGACTAGCGGGAGGTGTTACGCAGTATTTT.

The V and J genes are TRBV6-1 and TRBJ2-3, with D maybe TRBD2 (6 bases). V was pared by 4 bases and J by 2 bases, with 16 bases between. Germline V gene sequence: CDR1 MNHNS, CDR2 SASEGT. This CDR3 contains 16 residues. The CDR3 nucleotides are TGTGCCAGCAGTGTCTCCACTGCGGGGCACACAGATACGCAGTATTTT. It encodes CASSVSTAGHTDTQYF.

The sample holds many counts of this clonotype. The CDR3 spells CATILGGLGEQYF. CDR3 nucleotides: TGTGCCACCATCCTCGGGGGACTCGGCGAGCAGTACTTC. The rearrangement uses TRBV6-2 or TRBV6-3 and TRBJ2-7; a weak D match, TRBD2 (6 bases). Germline loops: CDR1 MNHEY, CDR2 SVGEGT. V was shortened by 10 bases and J by 6 bases, with 19 bases between the two germline ends. The CDR3 consists of 13 residues.

The CDR3 sequence is CASSFGRDTYNSPLHF. The CDR3, as DNA: TGTGCCAGCAGTTTTGGGAGGGACACCTATAATTCACCCCTCCACTTT. The J gene is TRBJ1-6, the V gene TRBV28, with D possibly TRBD1 on 6 matching bases. V lost 3 bases and J 2 bases, leaving 11 bases between the germline ends. The CDR3 has 16 residues. The germline V gene encodes CDR1 MDHEN and CDR2 SYDVKM. Full variable domain (missing parts from reference TRBV28 and TRBJ1-6): DVKVTQSSRYLVKRTGEKVFLECVQDMDHENMFWYRQDPGLGLRLIYFSYDVKMKEKGDIPEGYSVSREKKERFSLILESASTNQTSMYLCASSFGRDTYNSPLHFGNGTRLTVT.

The V call is TRBV4-1, the J call TRBJ2-2; D unclear. The CDR3 is 15 residues long. The ends were cut back, 4 bases at V and 0 bases at J, with 9 bases in the middle. Germline V gives CDR1 MGHRA, CDR2 YSYEKL. DNA of the CDR3: TGCGCCAGCAGCCCAGGCCATCCGAACACCGGGGAGCTGTTTTTT. Amino acid sequence: CASSPGHPNTGELFF.

Ten or more counts support this clonotype. The genes are TRBV2 and TRBJ2-1, with 12 bases lining up with TRBD2. Germline CDR1 is SNHLY and CDR2 is FYNNEI. CDR3 length: 14 residues. V was clipped by 8 bases and J by 4 bases; unmatched bases: 3. CDR3 DNA sequence: TGTGCCAGCCACGGGACTAGCGGGTACAATGAGCAGTTCTTC. Translating gives CASHGTSGYNEQFF.

This clonotype was recorded many times. The V gene is TRBV20-1, the J gene TRBJ1-4; 7 nucleotides line up with TRBD1. V dropped 6 bases and J dropped 2; count of bases not matched to a gene: 6. The CDR3 has 14 residues. Germline CDR1 reads DFQATT; CDR2 reads SNEGSKA (reference sequence). CDR3 sequence (DNA): TGCAGTGCCTTGACAGGGACTACTAATGAAAAACTGTTTTTT. It specifies CSALTGTTNEKLFF.

The chain has TRBV28 and TRBJ2-2; weak D call: TRBD2 (6 bases). Germline V lookup: CDR1 MDHEN, CDR2 SYDVKM. CDR3 length equals 14 residues. Trimming took 6 bases from V and 3 from J, leaving 11 bases between them. The CDR3 coding sequence is TGTGCCAGCAGCATCCCGGGGGACACCGGGGAGCTGTTTTTT. Amino acids: CASSIPGDTGELFF.

The V and J genes are TRBV6-1 and TRBJ2-5, with D possibly matching TRBD1 (6 bases). Germline V gene data show CDR1 as MNHNS and CDR2 as SASEGT. The CDR3 extends over 13 amino acids. Trimming took off 6 bases at V and 3 bases at J, with 11 bases between the two ends. CDR3 region: CASSSTGKETQYF. The CDR3 DNA sequence: TGTGCCAGCAGCTCGACAGGAAAAGAGACCCAGTACTTC.

A remark on this clonotype: A much larger clone lies a single base off, so this may be a read error. The chain links TRBV28 to TRBJ2-7, with D possibly being TRBD1 (7 bases). The CDR3 length is 14 residues. Trimming took 3 bases from V and 6 from J, leaving 15 bases between them. The germline V gene has CDR1 MDHEN and CDR2 SYDVKM. The CDR3 DNA is TGTGCCAGCAGTTTCGGGGGACAGCCCTGCGAGCAGTACTTC. Encoded protein: CASSFGGQPCEQYF.

This clonotype was recorded many times. The rearrangement uses TRBV18 and TRBJ2-5, with TRBD2 matching 11 bases. The junction had 6 bases not matched to a gene; V was cut back by 4 bases and J by 5 bases. In germline, CDR1 is KGHSH, CDR2 LQKENI. The CDR3 has 15 amino acids. The CDR3 region is CASSQTSGSAETQYF. The CDR3 DNA is TGTGCCAGCTCACAAACTAGCGGGAGTGCGGAGACCCAGTACTTC.

The table lists this clonotype with many counts. V is TRBV7-2 and J is TRBJ2-7, with D perhaps TRBD1 (5 bases). Per the germline V gene, CDR1 is SGHTA and CDR2 is FQGNSA. Trimming took 1 base from V and 2 from J, leaving 12 bases between them. The CDR3 has 15 amino acids. The CDR3 sequence is CASSLVRVVPYEQYF. The CDR3 bases are TGTGCCAGCAGCTTAGTCAGGGTTGTTCCCTACGAGCAGTACTTC.

Written as DNA, the CDR3 is TGTGCCACCATGAGGGGAAGCTCCTACAATGAGCAGTTCTTC. Encoded protein: CATMRGSSYNEQFF. This chain joins TRBV15 and TRBJ2-1; either TRBD1 or TRBD2 may supply D (5 bases each). Germline V gives CDR1 LNHNV, CDR2 YYDKDF (reference sequence). The CDR3 is 14 amino acids. The V and J ends lost 7 bases and 0 bases respectively, with 10 bases between them.

A few counts support this clonotype. This chain links TRBV7-2 with TRBJ2-5; D is ambiguous. CDR3 size: 14 residues. V was pared by 1 base and J by 5 bases, with 11 bases between. CDR1 is SGHTA, CDR2 FQGNSA, per germline. The CDR3 DNA sequence: TGTGCCAGCAGCTTAGGGCCCCATATGGAGACCCAGTACTTC. Protein product: CASSLGPHMETQYF.

The V and J genes are TRBV11-3 and TRBJ2-3; 9 nucleotides match TRBD1. Germline-derived CDR1 and CDR2 are SGHNT and YENEEA. With 4 bases clipped from V and 2 bases from J, the junction kept 7 bases outside the gene matches. There are 16 residues in the CDR3. The CDR3 nucleotides read TGTGCCAGCAGCTCATCAGGGACAGGGCCCACAGATACGCAGTATTTT. It translates to CASSSSGTGPTDTQYF.

CDR3 DNA: TGTGCCAGCAGCTCCTCCTCCGAGACTAGCGGATTCACAGATACGCAGTATTTT. Translated: CASSSSSETSGFTDTQYF. The chain combines TRBV7-3 with TRBJ2-3, with 9 positions matching TRBD2. Germline trimming cut 4 bases from V and 2 bases from J; bases unmatched to any gene: 13. The CDR3 covers 18 residues. The germline CDR1 and CDR2 sequences are SGHTA and FQGTGA.